This record covers a single TCR beta chain. The antigen remains undetermined. CDR1 and CDR2 (germline): SGHRS, YFSETQ. V lost 4 bases, J lost 5 bases, and 13 bases stayed unmatched. The CDR3 consists of 16 residues. This record comes from a study of vaccination effects on CD4 cells after COVID-19. Whole-study results and caveats: Sampling in the study covered few convalescent patients and included no early post-infection timepoints.

Profiling relied on immunoSEQ multiplex PCR, and the TCRdb table lists in-frame clones only, not all of them. The sample lists tens of thousands of clones; around 71% were seen once. Before any sequencing was done, the ViraFEST assay used viral peptide pools to expand antigen-specific CD4+ T cells. Upon completion of roughly ten days in culture, CD4+ T cells were isolated. Testing of the vaccine recipients showed negative nucleocapsid antibodies and no prior SARS-CoV-2 infection. Each well held some 2 million PBMC cultured with around 10 ug/ml peptides and 8.5 to 10 IU/ml IL-2. This chain uses TRBV5-1 with TRBJ1-1; 8 bases fit TRBD1. The sequence was obtained from a human donor who received a COVID-19 vaccine. Here the sequenced sample was CD4+ T cells from PBMCs cultured with HCoV-OC43 spike peptides, taken before COVID-19 vaccination. The subset: HCoV-OC43 spike overlapping peptide pool stimulation. Here the CDR3 reads CASSPYRQGARTEAFF. CDR3 nucleotides: TGCGCCAGCAGCCCCTACCGTCAGGGGGCGAGGACTGAAGCTTTCTTT.